The entry that follows covers one T cell receptor (beta chain) sequence. The sample originates from a study of CD8+ T cells in alopecia areata. V trimming: 7 bases; J trimming: 8 bases; junction bases outside the gene matches: 5. The CDR3 sequence is 11 residues long. From germline, CDR1 is DFQATT and CDR2 SNEGSKA (reference sequence). Extracted from the samples, RNA was reverse transcribed into cDNA to serve as the sequencing template. TCRdb keeps only in-frame clones here, not all; method: immunoSEQ multiplex PCR. The sample comprises about 270,000 clones, 60% of which are singletons, and more than 0.85% rests with the top ten. Indicated treatment: oral pan-JAK inhibitor, 5-10 mg twice daily.

The sequencing here drew on CD4+ T cells sorted from blood, taken at week 52, from a patient treated with tofacitinib. The TCR was taken from a human donor with alopecia areata. The chain combines TRBV20-1 with TRBJ2-1; 7 bases line up with TRBD2. In DNA, the CDR3 is TGCAGTGTTGGGGGGAGGGATGAGCAGTTCTTC. This encodes CSVGGRDEQFF.